Listed here are 15 T cell receptor beta chains from one sample, sequenced in a study of cytomegalovirus exposure and HLA in healthy donors. PCR employed 60 Vbeta and 13 Jbeta primers. Generated by immunoSEQ multiplex PCR, the TCRdb table keeps only in-frame clones and is missing some. The sample table includes 90,000 to 150,000 clones. The sample comprised PBMCs. These receptors were obtained from a man between 18 and 35 years old in good health and CMV-seronegative.

The chain carries TRBV7-9 and TRBJ1-3; D call uncertain. The CDR3 has 13 amino acids. V was clipped by 7 bases and J by 8 bases, with 15 bases between them. Germline loops: CDR1 SEHNR, CDR2 FQNEAQ (reference sequence). The CDR3 spells CASNLIVGDTIYF. DNA of the CDR3: TGTGCCAGCAACCTGATAGTCGGGGACACCATATATTTT. Looking up the rest from reference TRBV7-9 and TRBJ1-3 gives the full variable domain: DTGVSQNPRHKITKRGQNVTFRCDPISEHNRLYWYRQTLGQGPEFLTYFQNEAQLEKSRLLSDRFSAERPKGSFSTLEIQRTEQGDSAMYLCASNLIVGDTIYFGEGSWLTVV.

V is TRBV5-4 and J is TRBJ2-1; D unclear. Deletions cut 4 bases from V and 8 bases from J, with 19 bases between. Germline CDR1 and CDR2: SGHNT and YYREEE (reference sequence). The CDR3 length is 15 residues. In DNA form, the CDR3 reads TGTGCCAGCAGCCCACGAGAGGTGCCTTTCGATGAGCAGTTCTTC. Protein product: CASSPREVPFDEQFF.

The genes are TRBV25-1 and TRBJ2-5; 7 bases line up with TRBD1. The germline CDR1 and CDR2 sequences are MGHDK and SYGVNS. Trimming at V came to 6 bases and at J to 1 base, leaving 8 bases not matched to a gene. The CDR3 sequence is 15 residues long. This CDR3 reads CASRVKQGTQETQYF. DNA for the CDR3: TGTGCCAGCAGGGTAAAACAGGGGACCCAAGAGACCCAGTACTTC.

V and J are TRBV5-1 and TRBJ1-2; perhaps TRBD1 as D (6 bases). Germline CDR1 is SGHRS and CDR2 is YFSETQ. The CDR3 spans 15 residues. The V end lost 0 bases, the J end lost 0 bases, and 9 bases lay between the germline ends. The CDR3 DNA reads TGCGCCAGCAGCTTGGAAGGGACAACTAACTATGGCTACACCTTC. Its translation: CASSLEGTTNYGYTF. Full variable domain (remainder filled in from reference TRBV5-1 and TRBJ1-2): KAGVTQTPRYLIKTRGQQVTLSCSPISGHRSVSWYQQTPGQGLQFLFEYFSETQRNKGNFPGRFSGRQFSNSRSEMNVSTLELGDSALYLCASSLEGTTNYGYTFGSGTRLTVV.

V usage is TRBV7-2 and J usage is TRBJ2-5, with D possibly TRBD2 on 5 matching bases. In germline, CDR1 is SGHTA, CDR2 FQGNSA. V shed 8 bases and J shed 0 bases, with 13 bases lying between them. The CDR3 spans 14 residues. The CDR3 sequence is CASSNWENQETQYF. Written as DNA, the CDR3 is TGTGCCAGCTCCAATTGGGAGAACCAAGAGACCCAGTACTTC.

V and J are TRBV19 and TRBJ2-7; possibly TRBD2 for D (5 bases). CDR1 LNHDA and CDR2 SQIVND come from the germline V gene (reference sequence). This CDR3 contains 15 residues. Trimming took 5 bases from V and 0 from J, leaving 14 bases between them. CDR3 residues: CASSSRERASYEQYF. CDR3 coding DNA: TGTGCCAGTAGTTCTAGGGAGAGGGCCTCCTACGAGCAGTACTTC.

This chain connects TRBV6-6 to TRBJ2-3; D perhaps matches TRBD1 (6 bases). V was cut by 0 bases and J by 8 bases, with 12 bases left in between. The CDR3 totals 14 residues. The germline V gene has CDR1 MNHNY and CDR2 SVGAGI (reference sequence). CDR3 residues: CASSYSDSRGTQYF. The CDR3 DNA reads as TGTGCCAGCAGTTACTCGGATAGCAGGGGTACGCAGTATTTT.

The V gene is TRBV19, the J gene TRBJ2-3; 10 nucleotides line up with TRBD2. Germline CDR1 is LNHDA and CDR2 is SQIVND (reference sequence). CDR3 size: 15 residues. The ends lost 3 bases at V and 3 bases at J; junction bases unmatched: 3. This CDR3 reads CASSMASGGTDTQYF. DNA of the CDR3: TGTGCCAGTAGTATGGCTAGCGGGGGAACAGATACGCAGTATTTT.

The rearrangement uses TRBV10-2 and TRBJ2-2, with D uncertain. The germline V and J ends were trimmed by 8 bases and 0 bases, with 10 bases remaining between them. CDR3 length equals 14 residues. Germline V gene data show CDR1 as WSHSY and CDR2 as SAAADI. The CDR3 bases are TGCGCCAGCGGCTCATCTTCGAACACCGGGGAGCTGTTTTTT. Translation gives CASGSSSNTGELFF.

This chain uses TRBV28 with TRBJ1-3; 11 bases align to TRBD1. Germline V gives CDR1 MDHEN, CDR2 SYDVKM. The CDR3 runs to 16 residues. J lost 3 bases, V lost 1 base, and 2 bases had no gene match. CDR3 nucleotides: TGTGCCAGCAGTTTATCCGGGACAGGGGGTGGAAACACCATATATTTT. It specifies CASSLSGTGGGNTIYF.

This rearrangement joins TRBV29-1 to TRBJ1-2; D not certain. CDR1 is SQVTM, CDR2 ANQGSEA, per germline. This CDR3 has 13 residues. V was clipped by 6 bases and J by 2 bases, with 13 bases between them. This CDR3 reads CSVWWATNYGYTF. In DNA, the CDR3 is TGCAGCGTGTGGTGGGCTACGAACTATGGCTACACCTTC.

The rearrangement links TRBV7-9 to TRBJ2-7, with TRBD2 as a possible D gene (6 bases). The germline V gene encodes CDR1 SEHNR and CDR2 FQNEAQ (reference sequence). Trimming removed 2 bases at V and 3 bases at J, with 11 bases between. This CDR3 region has 14 residues. The CDR3 DNA reads as TGTGCCAGCAGCTTACCCGAGACTAGCTACGAGCAGTACTTC. It yields the protein CASSLPETSYEQYF.

V and J are TRBV20-1 and TRBJ2-7; 7 bases agree with TRBD1. This CDR3 has 11 residues. The V gene end was trimmed by 6 bases and the J gene end by 4 bases; junction bases not matched to a gene: 3. Looked up from germline, CDR1 is DFQATT and CDR2 is SNEGSKA (reference sequence). CDR3 loop: CSAEQGYEQYF. DNA for the CDR3: TGCAGTGCCGAACAGGGGTACGAGCAGTACTTC.

The chain links TRBV27 to TRBJ1-2, with D uncertain. Germline V gene sequence: CDR1 MNHEY, CDR2 SMNVEV (reference sequence). V was trimmed by 0 bases and J by 1 base, leaving 9 bases between them. The CDR3 consists of 15 residues. The CDR3 region has the DNA TGTGCCAGCAGTTTATCGTACAGCCTTAACTATGGCTACACCTTC. It specifies CASSLSYSLNYGYTF.

The chain is built from TRBV28 and TRBJ1-3; tentative D call: TRBD1 (6 bases). Germline V gene sequence: CDR1 MDHEN, CDR2 SYDVKM. The CDR3 runs to 14 residues. Trimming took 6 bases from V and 2 from J, leaving 11 bases between them. CDR3 sequence (DNA): TGTGCCAGCAGCAGGGGCGGCGCTGGAAACACCATATATTTT. Translated: CASSRGGAGNTIYF.